This TCR beta chain originates from a study of OX40 agonist ivuxolimab in advanced cancers. Study-wide context: Across the patients, intravenous ivuxolimab was delivered every 2 weeks at 0.01 to 10 mg/kg.

Some clones are missing from TCRdb's copy, which holds only in-frame ones; the method was immunoSEQ multiplex PCR. This table has tens of thousands of clones, 90% to 95% appearing once. The V gene's germline CDR1 is MDHEN and CDR2 SYDVKM. Trimming cost V 7 bases and J 15 bases, with 25 bases left between them. The CDR3 runs to 14 residues. This sequence was found in an adult with an advanced solid tumor such as melanoma, head and neck, liver or kidney cancer. The sequenced sample was CD4+ or CD8+ T cells sorted from blood, obtained in a trial of the OX40 agonist ivuxolimab. The chain recombines TRBV28 with TRBJ2-1; D ambiguous. The CDR3 nucleotides are TGTGCCAGCACCGATCCGGCCATCGGCTACGAATCGTTCTTC. Encoded protein: CASTDPAIGYESFF.